These T cell receptor beta chains were read from a single sample in a study of T cells after posttransplantation cyclophosphamide. Sequencing used immunoSEQ multiplex PCR; TCRdb keeps in-frame clones, though not all of them. This sample has tens of thousands of clones and no singletons, with about 2.2% in the ten largest. The sequenced sample consisted of PBMCs. The receptors were gathered from a man aged 35 to 55 in good health, CMV-negative, and a related stem cell transplant donor. CDR3s leave out the opening cysteine and the closing phenylalanine or tryptophan.

cdr3_length	v_call	j_call	cdr3_aa
11	TRBV6-4	TRBJ2-7	ASSEELNYEQY
12	TRBV27	TRBJ2-1	ASRGEGQTDEQF
13	TRBV6-5	TRBJ2-7	ASSYSRDRFDEQY
13	TRBV29-1	TRBJ2-2	SVGSRDYNTGELF
14	TRBV19	TRBJ2-5	ASSINRGADQETQY
13	TRBV6-5	TRBJ2-5	ASSSFQGQGETQY
10	TRBV7-9	TRBJ1-2	ASSLESGDYT
14	TRBV28	TRBJ2-5	ASISGVTKWGETQY
11	TRBV19	TRBJ1-5	ASSFASYQPQH
12	TRBV2	TRBJ2-3	ASRQRALSDTQY
13	TRBV11-2	TRBJ2-7	ASSLGADQGYEQY
16	TRBV29-1	TRBJ2-2	SVEPSSGHGANTGELF
13	TRBV4-3	TRBJ1-2	ASSQEPGLESGYT
11	TRBV7-2	TRBJ2-7	ASSVTRDYEQY
14	TRBV19	TRBJ2-3	ASSVGLAGGPIPQY
10	TRBV5-1	TRBJ2-1	ASSVPNSEQF
15	TRBV7-8	TRBJ2-5	ASSLFGAGVGIVTQY
15	TRBV29-1	TRBJ2-5	SVEEQGQGGLEETQY
12	TRBV28	TRBJ1-1	ASRTGTGKTEAF
11	TRBV5-1	TRBJ1-1	ASRLQGNTEAF
10	TRBV5-6	TRBJ1-2	ASSRREGGYT
12	TRBV27	TRBJ2-2	ASSPGQLAGELF
13	TRBV28	TRBJ2-1	ASSFGTSGFNEQF
13	TRBV5-1	TRBJ1-1	ASSLSGLENTEAF
13	TRBV28	TRBJ1-1	ASYTGQRMNTEAF
15	TRBV9	TRBJ1-1	ASSVETGGIVATEAF
13	TRBV18	TRBJ2-2	ASSPRTGDTGELF
16	TRBV7-2	TRBJ1-1	ASSLEKLPRRGRGEAF
12	TRBV6-5	TRBJ2-7	ASSYSWTSYEQY
13	TRBV7-9	TRBJ1-2	ASSPDSIHNYGYT
16	TRBV4-1	TRBJ2-1	ASSQGISRAGDYNEQF
13	TRBV2	TRBJ2-1	ASRATESSYNEQF
14	TRBV28	TRBJ2-1	ASTSRGTHSYNEQF
13	TRBV5-6	TRBJ2-1	ASSWQDRGQDEQF
12	TRBV27	TRBJ2-1	ASSSFGAGTKQF
12	TRBV28	TRBJ2-1	ASSFGGIGNEQF
13	TRBV27	-	ASSFSSGRADEQY
11	TRBV11-2	TRBJ1-5	ASSAARDRPQH
13	TRBV5-6	TRBJ2-1	ASSLEQGFYNEQF
11	TRBV19	TRBJ2-7	ASSPSGGYEQY